These 22 T cell receptor beta chains were sequenced from one sample in a study of blood T cell repertoires in COVID-19. Data came from immunoSEQ multiplex PCR; TCRdb stores just in-frame clones and leaves some out. The sample shows some 130,000 clones, over 60% of them seen only once. The sequenced sample consisted of peripheral blood. The receptors derive from a woman of 80 years or more with acute or convalescent COVID-19.

The V call is TRBV6-4, the J call TRBJ2-1, with TRBD2 as a possible D gene (6 bases). Looked up from germline, CDR1 is MRHNA and CDR2 is SNTAGT. This CDR3 is 13 amino acids long. The V end was cut by 5 bases, the J end by 8 bases, with 13 bases between. CDR3 in amino acids: CASSLEEGDEQFF. The CDR3 DNA sequence: TGTGCCAGCAGTCTGGAGGAGGGTGATGAGCAGTTCTTC.

The chain is built from TRBV4-1 and TRBJ2-7; D is perhaps TRBD2 (5 bases). Between the trimmed V and J ends, which lost 0 bases and 0 bases, there was a span of 15 bases. CDR3 length: 17 residues. CDR1 is MGHRA and CDR2 is YSYEKL in the germline V gene. The chain's CDR3 is CASSQDYGGRPSYEQYF. The CDR3 region has the DNA TGCGCCAGCAGCCAAGATTACGGAGGACGACCCTCCTACGAGCAGTACTTC.

The chain carries TRBV19 and TRBJ1-2; D is possibly TRBD1 (5 bases). The CDR3 totals 15 residues. The V end lost 4 bases, the J end lost 0 bases, and 12 bases lay between the germline ends. Germline lookup yields CDR1 LNHDA and CDR2 SQIVND (reference sequence). For the CDR3, the DNA is TGTGCCAGTAGTACTCCACGGACATCTAACTATGGCTACACCTTC. This gives the protein CASSTPRTSNYGYTF.

This rearrangement joins TRBV14 to TRBJ1-3, with D hard to call. Trimming took off 3 bases at V and 3 bases at J, with 6 bases between the two ends. Germline loops: CDR1 SGHDN, CDR2 FVKESK. The CDR3 covers 13 residues. The CDR3 sequence: CASSQGVGNTIYF. In DNA form, the CDR3 reads TGTGCCAGCAGCCAGGGAGTTGGAAACACCATATATTTT.

At least ten counts were recorded for this clone. The chain combines TRBV15 with TRBJ1-2, with a weak D call TRBD1 (5 bases). There are 15 residues in the CDR3. Per the germline V gene, CDR1 is LNHNV and CDR2 is YYDKDF (reference sequence). The ends were cut back, 0 bases at V and 3 bases at J, with 11 bases in the middle. The chain's CDR3 is CATSRDNTGHYGYTF. The DNA for the CDR3 is TGTGCCACCAGCAGAGATAATACAGGTCACTATGGCTACACCTTC.

The rearrangement joins TRBV7-8 to TRBJ1-2; possibly TRBD1 for D (5 bases). Germline CDR1 SGHVS, CDR2 FQNEAQ. This CDR3 spans 12 amino acids. Deletions cut 5 bases from V and 3 bases from J, with 7 bases between. In DNA, the CDR3 is TGTGCCAGCAGCCTACAGGACTATGGCTACACCTTC. Protein: CASSLQDYGYTF.

In this sample, this clone turned up once. The chain joins TRBV7-9 to TRBJ2-4; a possible D gene is TRBD1 (6 bases). Between the trimmed V and J ends, which lost 1 base and 7 bases, there was a span of 14 bases. Germline V lookup: CDR1 SEHNR, CDR2 FQNEAQ (reference sequence). The CDR3 contains 15 residues. The CDR3 loop reads CASSLGGQGWNIQYF. CDR3 in DNA: TGTGCCAGCAGCTTAGGTGGGCAGGGGTGGAACATTCAGTACTTC. Looking up the rest from reference TRBV7-9 and TRBJ2-4 gives the full variable domain: DTGVSQNPRHKITKRGQNVTFRCDPISEHNRLYWYRQTLGQGPEFLTYFQNEAQLEKSRLLSDRFSAERPKGSFSTLEIQRTEQGDSAMYLCASSLGGQGWNIQYFGAGTRLSVL.

This chain links TRBV5-5 with TRBJ1-2, with D possibly matching TRBD1 (5 bases). V gave up 1 base and J gave up 8 bases, with 12 bases separating them. Germline V gene data show CDR1 as SGHKS and CDR2 as YYEKEE (reference sequence). The CDR3 consists of 13 residues. The CDR3 bases are TGTGCCAGCAGCTTGTTGTTGGCAGGGGGCTACACCTTC. Protein: CASSLLLAGGYTF.

This chain links TRBV7-9 with TRBJ2-1, with 7 bases fitting TRBD1. Germline V gene sequence: CDR1 SEHNR, CDR2 FQNEAQ (reference sequence). The CDR3 runs to 15 residues. Losses at the gene ends were 4 bases for V and 8 bases for J; bases not matched to a gene: 11. In nucleotides, the CDR3 is TGTGCCAGCAGCTCGCAGGGACAGAATGTCGATGAGCAGTTCTTC. Residues: CASSSQGQNVDEQFF.

As regards this clone: The junction departs from germline at one end; a sequencing error may be responsible. The chain has TRBV7-7 and TRBJ2-1, with 10 bases fitting TRBD1. CDR3 length: 13 amino acids. Germline CDR1 and CDR2: SSHAT and FNYEAQ (reference sequence). CDR3 loop: CASSLVLGTGEVF. CDR3 bases: TGTGCCAGCAGCTTAGTCCTCGGGACAGGGGAGGTCTTC. Drawing the rest from reference TRBV7-7 and TRBJ2-1, the complete variable domain is GAGVSQSPRYKVTKRGQDVTLRCDPISSHATLYWYQQALGQGPEFLTYFNYEAQPDKSGLPSDRFSAERPEGSISTLTIQRTEQRDSAMYRCASSLVLGTGEVFGPGTRLTVL.

The genes are TRBV4-3 and TRBJ1-2; 7 bases match TRBD1. Germline values: CDR1 LGHNA, CDR2 YSLEER. This CDR3 is 14 amino acids long. V lost 4 bases, J lost 10 bases, and 12 bases stayed unmatched. The CDR3 protein is CASSRITGDAIYTF. CDR3 nucleotides: TGCGCCAGCAGCCGCATCACAGGGGACGCTATCTACACCTTC.

The J gene is TRBJ1-2, the V gene TRBV9, with no clear D. Germline-derived CDR1 and CDR2 are SGDLS and YYNGEE. Trimming shortened V by 4 bases and J by 5 bases, and 21 bases separated the two germline ends. CDR3 length equals 16 residues. The chain's CDR3 is CASSPPDGEGRYGYTF. CDR3 nucleotides: TGTGCCAGCAGCCCTCCGGACGGGGAGGGAAGGTATGGCTACACCTTC.

This chain joins TRBV9 and TRBJ2-1; D perhaps matches TRBD2 (7 bases). The CDR3 spans 16 residues. The V end was cut by 4 bases, the J end by 0 bases, with 14 bases between. Germline V gene data show CDR1 as SGDLS and CDR2 as YYNGEE. The CDR3 DNA follows: TGTGCCAGCAGCCTCCTAGGGGGGGTCTCCTACAATGAGCAGTTCTTC. Residues: CASSLLGGVSYNEQFF. The full variable domain, in which reference TRBV9 and TRBJ2-1 provide the parts outside the CDR3, is DSGVTQTPKHLITATGQRVTLRCSPRSGDLSVYWYQQSLDQGLQFLIQYYNGEERAKGNILERFSAQQFPDLHSELNLSSLELGDSALYFCASSLLGGVSYNEQFFGPGTRLTVL.

This sequence joins TRBV3-1 (or the pseudogene TRBV3-2) and TRBJ2-3; 8 bases line up with TRBD2. Germline V gene data show CDR1 as LGHDT and CDR2 as YNNKEL (reference sequence). Germline trimming cut 4 bases from V and 2 bases from J; bases unmatched to any gene: 5. This CDR3 contains 15 residues. The CDR3 is CASSRGGTLTDTQYF. CDR3 bases: TGTGCCAGCAGCCGCGGGGGGACCCTCACAGATACGCAGTATTTT.

The rearrangement uses TRBV9 and TRBJ1-4; TRBD1 is a possible D gene (5 bases). The ends were cut back, 0 bases at V and 6 bases at J, with 12 bases in the middle. The CDR3 loop spans 15 amino acids. From germline, CDR1 is SGDLS and CDR2 YYNGEE. CDR3 sequence: CASSVAWGKDEKLFF. The CDR3 bases are TGTGCCAGCAGCGTAGCCTGGGGCAAGGATGAAAAACTGTTTTTT.

The genes are TRBV5-1 and TRBJ2-2; 7 nucleotides agree with TRBD2. The CDR3 length is 17 residues. CDR1 SGHRS and CDR2 YFSETQ come from the germline V gene. V dropped 0 bases and J dropped 1; count of bases not matched to a gene: 6. This CDR3 reads CASSLAAGVMNTGELFF. The CDR3 region has the DNA TGCGCCAGCAGCTTGGCGGCGGGAGTTATGAACACCGGGGAGCTGTTTTTT.

This chain joins TRBV7-3 and TRBJ2-1; the match to TRBD2 covers 8 bases. Per the germline V gene, CDR1 is SGHTA and CDR2 is FQGTGA. CDR3 length equals 15 residues. The V and J ends lost 2 bases and 7 bases, in that order; junction bases with no gene match: 7. Here the CDR3 reads CASSLRRGGENEQFF. The DNA of the CDR3 is TGTGCCAGCAGCTTACGTCGGGGGGGCGAAAATGAGCAGTTCTTC.

The gene calls are TRBV24-1 and TRBJ2-3; maybe TRBD1 (5 bases). This CDR3 has 14 amino acids. The V gene lost 4 bases and the J gene lost 6 bases, with 13 bases spanning the gap. Germline V gene data show CDR1 as KGHDR and CDR2 as SFDVKD. As DNA, the CDR3 is TGTGCCACCAGTGAGGGATTTAAGGGGGATACGCAGTATTTT. Encoded protein: CATSEGFKGDTQYF.

The genes are TRBV3-1 (or the pseudogene TRBV3-2) and TRBJ1-1; no reliable D call. Trimming stripped 0 bases from V and 8 bases from J, with 10 bases between. Germline CDR1 is LGHDT and CDR2 is YNNKEL (reference sequence). The CDR3 is 13 amino acids. In DNA, the CDR3 is TGTGCCAGCAGCCAAGATCTACGGAGAGAAGCTTTCTTT. Its protein is CASSQDLRREAFF.

The rearrangement joins TRBV23-1 to TRBJ1-1; no reliable D call. TRBV23-1 is reported as an ORF; its role is uncertain. Trimming stripped 2 bases from V and 8 bases from J, with 6 bases between. The CDR3 is 11 residues long. As DNA, the CDR3 is TGCGCCAGCAGTCAAGCGCCGGAAGCTTTCTTT. It translates to CASSQAPEAFF.

The rearrangement links TRBV3-1 (or the pseudogene TRBV3-2) to TRBJ1-6; maybe TRBD1 (5 bases). V lost 3 bases to trimming and J lost 2 bases, with 14 bases between them. Germline V gene data show CDR1 as LGHDT and CDR2 as YNNKEL (reference sequence). The CDR3 loop spans 17 amino acids. The CDR3, as DNA: TGTGCCAGCAGCCAGGTGGGGGGTTCTACCTATAATTCACCCCTCCACTTT. Amino acids: CASSQVGGSTYNSPLHF.

This clone was seen once. The chain recombines TRBV5-1 with TRBJ1-6; D may be TRBD1 (6 bases). Germline V gene lookup returns CDR1 SGHRS and CDR2 YFSETQ. The CDR3 totals 15 residues. Trimming left V 0 bases short and J 10 bases short, with 14 bases between. CDR3 loop: CASSLGAGTPSPLHF. The CDR3 region has the DNA TGCGCCAGCAGCTTGGGGGCCGGGACACCATCACCCCTCCACTTT.